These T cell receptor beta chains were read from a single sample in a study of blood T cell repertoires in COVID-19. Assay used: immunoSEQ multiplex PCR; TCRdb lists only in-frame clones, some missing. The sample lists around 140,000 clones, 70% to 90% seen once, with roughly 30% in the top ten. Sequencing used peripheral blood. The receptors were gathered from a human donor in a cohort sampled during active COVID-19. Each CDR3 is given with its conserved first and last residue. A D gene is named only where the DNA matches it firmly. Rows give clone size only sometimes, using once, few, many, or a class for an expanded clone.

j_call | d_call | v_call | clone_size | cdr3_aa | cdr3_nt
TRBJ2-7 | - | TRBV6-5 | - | CASSYSLGGEQYF | TGTGCCAGCAGTTACTCCTTGGGAGGCGAGCAGTACTTC
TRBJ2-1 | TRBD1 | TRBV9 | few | CASSDRGSSYNEQFF | TGTGCCAGCAGCGACAGGGGAAGCTCCTACAATGAGCAGTTCTTC
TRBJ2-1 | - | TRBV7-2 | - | CASSLRAGQRNNEQFF | TGTGCCAGCAGCCTCCGTGCGGGACAGAGAAACAATGAGCAGTTCTTC
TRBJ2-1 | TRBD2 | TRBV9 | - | CASSVVGLPGDEQFF | TGTGCCAGCAGCGTAGTGGGACTACCCGGGGATGAGCAGTTCTTC
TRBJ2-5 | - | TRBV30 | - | CAWSVTLYQETQYF | TGTGCCTGGAGTGTAACATTGTACCAAGAGACCCAGTACTTC
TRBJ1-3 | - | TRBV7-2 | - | CASSPTTAFSGNTIYF | TGTGCCAGCAGCCCGACAACGGCCTTCTCTGGAAACACCATATATTTT
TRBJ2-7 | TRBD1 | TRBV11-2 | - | CASSQGDAGWQYF | TGTGCCAGCAGCCAGGGGGATGCAGGGTGGCAGTACTTC
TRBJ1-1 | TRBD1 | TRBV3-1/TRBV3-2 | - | CASSPGPRDRLLNTEAFF | TGTGCCAGCAGCCCCGGCCCCCGGGACAGGTTATTGAACACTGAAGCTTTCTTT
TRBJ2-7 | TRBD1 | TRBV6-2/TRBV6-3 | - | CASSHRDRDSYEQYF | TGTGCCAGCAGTCACCGGGACAGGGACTCCTACGAGCAGTACTTC
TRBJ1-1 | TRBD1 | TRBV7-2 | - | CASSLDGQGRVKAFF | TGTGCCAGCAGCTTAGATGGACAGGGGAGGGTCAAAGCTTTCTTT
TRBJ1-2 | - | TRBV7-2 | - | CASSLGARANYGYTF | TGTGCCAGCAGCTTAGGGGCCAGGGCCAACTATGGCTACACCTTC
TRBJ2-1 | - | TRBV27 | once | CASSLSRVDEQFF | TGTGCCAGCAGTTTATCGCGGGTAGATGAGCAGTTCTTC
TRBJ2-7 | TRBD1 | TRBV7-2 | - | CASSFTMTGGEQYF | TGTGCCAGCAGCTTTACGATGACAGGGGGCGAGCAGTACTTC
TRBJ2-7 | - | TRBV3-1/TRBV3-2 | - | CASSRAYEQYF | TGTGCCAGCAGCCGGGCTTACGAGCAGTACTTC
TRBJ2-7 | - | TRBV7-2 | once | CASSLDAGGIGYEQYF | TGTGCCAGCAGCTTAGATGCAGGGGGGATTGGGTACGAGCAGTACTTC
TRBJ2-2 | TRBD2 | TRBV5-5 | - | CASSSGRGTGELFF | TGTGCCAGCAGCTCGGGGCGGGGGACCGGGGAGCTGTTTTTT
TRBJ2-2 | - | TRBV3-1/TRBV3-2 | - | CASSLIGGANTGELFF | TGTGCCAGCAGCCTCATAGGAGGGGCCAACACCGGGGAGCTGTTTTTT
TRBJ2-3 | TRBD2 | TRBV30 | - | CAWTGRAQNTQYF | TGTGCCTGGACAGGGAGGGCCCAAAATACGCAGTATTTT
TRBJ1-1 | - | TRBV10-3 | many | CAISGRGNTEAFF | TGTGCCATCAGCGGACGGGGAAACACTGAAGCTTTCTTT
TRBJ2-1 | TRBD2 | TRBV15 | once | CATSSPGSGGGEQFF | TGTGCCACCAGCAGTCCCGGAAGTGGGGGGGGTGAGCAGTTCTTC
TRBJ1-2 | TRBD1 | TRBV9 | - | CASSRTRGDGYTF | TGTGCCAGCAGCCGCACCAGGGGGGATGGCTACACCTTC
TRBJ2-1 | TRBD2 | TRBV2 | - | CASRDGGGGLPYNEQFF | TGTGCCAGCAGGGATGGTGGCGGGGGGCTCCCATACAATGAGCAGTTCTTC
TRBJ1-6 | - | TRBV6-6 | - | CASSYGQGRNSPLHF | TGTGCCAGCAGTTACGGGCAGGGGCGGAATTCACCCCTCCACTTT
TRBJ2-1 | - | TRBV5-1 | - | CASSLERFQGSYNEQFF | TGCGCCAGCAGCTTGGAGAGGTTCCAGGGCTCCTACAATGAGCAGTTCTTC
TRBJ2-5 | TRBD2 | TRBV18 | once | CASSPPGRGETQYF | TGTGCCAGCTCACCACCGGGGAGGGGAGAGACCCAGTACTTC